The clone carrying this T cell receptor beta chain was seen a handful of times. Its antigen is unidentified. The sample originates from a study of T cells after posttransplantation cyclophosphamide. Broader study findings: Blood and skin or GI T cell repertoires showed limited TRB overlap. Recipient CMV seropositivity and CMV reactivation strongly tracked TRB clonality.

A marrow graft followed busulfan-fludarabine conditioning, with cyclophosphamide on days +3 and +4. Profiling relied on immunoSEQ multiplex PCR, and the TCRdb table lists in-frame clones only, not all of them. This sample has under 7,000 clones, each found more than once. Trimming took off 1 base at V and 0 bases at J, with 13 bases between the two ends. This CDR3 contains 16 residues. The germline V gene encodes CDR1 SGHTA and CDR2 FQGNSA. The rearrangement links TRBV7-2 to TRBJ2-7; a possible D gene is TRBD2 (5 bases). The receptor comes from a male patient in his thirties who received an allogeneic stem cell transplant from an unrelated donor, was CMV-positive, and had acute and chronic GVHD. The T cells may partly be graft donor cells. This specimen was PBMCs, taken after an allogeneic stem cell transplant with post-transplant cyclophosphamide. The CDR3 loop reads CASSLVGSASSYEQYF. The CDR3, as DNA: TGTGCCAGCAGCTTAGTAGGTAGCGCGAGCTCCTACGAGCAGTACTTC.